One and the same sample provided the 12 T cell receptor beta chains below, sequenced in a study of blood T cell repertoires in COVID-19. Here immunoSEQ multiplex PCR was the method, and the copy in TCRdb shows in-frame clones only, minus some. The sample lists around 56,000 clones, around 80% occurring once. The specimen was peripheral blood. These receptor sequences come from a man in his fifties or sixties with acute or convalescent COVID-19.

The rearrangement links TRBV30 to TRBJ2-1; no definite D call. Germline lookup yields CDR1 GTSNPN and CDR2 SVGIG (reference sequence). This CDR3 spans 14 amino acids. V was clipped by 2 bases and J by 0 bases, with 8 bases between them. CDR3 sequence (DNA): TGTGCCTGGAGTACATCAAGCTCCTACAATGAGCAGTTCTTC. The encoded protein is CAWSTSSSYNEQFF.

This rearrangement joins TRBV2 to TRBJ2-5, with TRBD2 as a possible D gene (5 bases). V lost 11 bases and J 7 bases, leaving 17 bases between the germline ends. This CDR3 is built from 12 residues. Germline loops: CDR1 SNHLY, CDR2 FYNNEI. CDR3 protein: CASKGGQLTQYF. CDR3 sequence (DNA): TGTGCCTCCAAGGGCGGGCAATTGACCCAGTACTTC.

This chain connects TRBV18 to TRBJ2-3, with D unresolved. V lost 0 bases and J 0 bases, leaving 7 bases between the germline ends. Germline-derived CDR1 and CDR2 are KGHSH and LQKENI. The length of the CDR3 is 15 residues. The CDR3 spells CASSPPNLSTDTQYF. The CDR3 coding sequence is TGTGCCAGCTCACCACCGAACTTGAGCACAGATACGCAGTATTTT.

This clone has just one count. This chain connects TRBV19 to TRBJ2-7, with D tentatively TRBD1 (6 bases). Trimming pared 5 bases from V and 4 bases from J, leaving 12 bases between. The CDR3 covers 13 residues. The germline V gene encodes CDR1 LNHDA and CDR2 SQIVND (reference sequence). The CDR3 region is CASSEGVEYEQYF. In nucleotides, the CDR3 is TGTGCCAGTAGTGAGGGGGTAGAATACGAGCAGTACTTC.

The V call is TRBV11-2, the J call TRBJ1-5, with unresolved D. This CDR3 contains 13 residues. The V end was cut by 1 base, the J end by 6 bases, with 7 bases between. Germline assignment: CDR1 SGHAT and CDR2 FQNNGV. This chain's CDR3 is CASSLAGSQPQHF. CDR3 in DNA: TGTGCCAGCAGCTTAGCCGGGAGTCAGCCCCAGCATTTT.

This clone has just one count. The rearrangement joins TRBV5-1 to TRBJ2-7, with D maybe TRBD1 (5 bases). Trimming stripped 0 bases from V and 4 bases from J, with 17 bases between. Per the germline V gene, CDR1 is SGHRS and CDR2 is YFSETQ. This CDR3 comprises 16 residues. CDR3: CASSLEAGRSAYEQYF. DNA for the CDR3: TGCGCCAGCAGCTTGGAGGCAGGGCGGAGTGCTTACGAGCAGTACTTC.

The CDR3 is CASSMGLGDTDTQYF. The CDR3 DNA sequence: TGTGCCAGCAGTATGGGACTAGGGGACACAGATACGCAGTATTTT. The chain joins TRBV6-2 or TRBV6-3 to TRBJ2-3; 8 nucleotides align to TRBD2. V shed 5 bases and J 2 bases; nucleotides not matched to a gene: 6. CDR3 length: 15 residues. Germline values: CDR1 MNHEY, CDR2 SVGEGT.

CDR3 bases: TGCAGCGTTGATTCGGCAGGGGTAAACACTGAAGCTTTCTTT. Translation: CSVDSAGVNTEAFF. The chain is built from TRBV29-1 and TRBJ1-1; D is possibly TRBD1 (6 bases). Germline V gene sequence: CDR1 SQVTM, CDR2 ANQGSEA. The V gene lost 3 bases and the J gene lost 2 bases, with 13 bases spanning the gap. This CDR3 has 14 amino acids.

The chain combines TRBV28 with TRBJ2-5; 9 nucleotides align to TRBD1. Germline values: CDR1 MDHEN, CDR2 SYDVKM. The CDR3 loop spans 14 amino acids. The V gene end was trimmed by 4 bases and the J gene end by 4 bases; junction bases not matched to a gene: 4. CDR3 bases: TGTGCCAGCAGTTACACAGGGGGCGGAGAGACCCAGTACTTC. It is translated as CASSYTGGGETQYF.

The rearrangement joins TRBV5-1 to TRBJ2-1, with 10 bases aligning to TRBD2. The length of the CDR3 is 15 residues. Germline V gene lookup returns CDR1 SGHRS and CDR2 YFSETQ. The V gene end was trimmed by 4 bases and the J gene end by 4 bases; junction bases not matched to a gene: 5. The CDR3, as DNA: TGCGCCAGCAGCAGTACTAGCGGGGTGTACAATGAGCAGTTCTTC. It translates to CASSSTSGVYNEQFF. The variable domain in full, with the rest retrieved from reference TRBV5-1 and TRBJ2-1, is KAGVTQTPRYLIKTRGQQVTLSCSPISGHRSVSWYQQTPGQGLQFLFEYFSETQRNKGNFPGRFSGRQFSNSRSEMNVSTLELGDSALYLCASSSTSGVYNEQFFGPGTRLTVL.

This clone was counted between two and nine times. The chain joins TRBV20-1 to TRBJ2-7, with 8 nucleotides matching TRBD1. The germline CDR1 and CDR2 sequences are DFQATT and SNEGSKA (reference sequence). V shed 3 bases and J 7 bases; nucleotides not matched to a gene: 11. This CDR3 is built from 14 residues. CDR3 nucleotide sequence: TGCAGTGCTAGTGCAGGGGGCATAGGGTATGAGCAGTACTTC. It encodes CSASAGGIGYEQYF.

This chain joins TRBV29-1 and TRBJ1-1, with D uncertain. Trimming removed 2 bases at V and 7 bases at J, with 5 bases between. This CDR3 has 10 residues. Germline assignment: CDR1 SQVTM and CDR2 ANQGSEA. In DNA form, the CDR3 reads TGCAGCGTTGAACCATTTGAAGCTTTCTTT. Translated, it gives CSVEPFEAFF.